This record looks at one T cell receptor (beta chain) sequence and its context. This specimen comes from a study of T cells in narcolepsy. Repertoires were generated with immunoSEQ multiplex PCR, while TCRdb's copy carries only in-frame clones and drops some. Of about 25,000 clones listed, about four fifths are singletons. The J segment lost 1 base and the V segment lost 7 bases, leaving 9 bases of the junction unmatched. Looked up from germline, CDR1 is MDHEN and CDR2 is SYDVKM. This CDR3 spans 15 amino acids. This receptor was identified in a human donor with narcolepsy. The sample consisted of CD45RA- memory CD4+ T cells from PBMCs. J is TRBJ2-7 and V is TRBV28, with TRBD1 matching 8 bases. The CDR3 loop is CASNPQGVSSYEQYF. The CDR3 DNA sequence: TGTGCCAGCAATCCACAGGGGGTAAGTTCCTACGAGCAGTACTTC.